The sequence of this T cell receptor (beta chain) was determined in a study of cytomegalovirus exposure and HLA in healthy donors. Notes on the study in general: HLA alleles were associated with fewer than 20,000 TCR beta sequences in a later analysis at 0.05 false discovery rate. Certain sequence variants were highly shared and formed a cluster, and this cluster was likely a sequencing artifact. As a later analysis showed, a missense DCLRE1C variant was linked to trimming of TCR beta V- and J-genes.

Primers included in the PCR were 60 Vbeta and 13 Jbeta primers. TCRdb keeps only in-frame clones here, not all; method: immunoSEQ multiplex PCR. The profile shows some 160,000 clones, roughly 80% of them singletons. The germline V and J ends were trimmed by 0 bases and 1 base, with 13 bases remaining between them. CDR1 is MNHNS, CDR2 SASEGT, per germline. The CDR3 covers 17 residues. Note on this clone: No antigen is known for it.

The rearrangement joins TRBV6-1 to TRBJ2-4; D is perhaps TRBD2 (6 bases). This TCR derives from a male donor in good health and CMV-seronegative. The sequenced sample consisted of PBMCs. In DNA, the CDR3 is TGTGCCAGCAGTGAAGCGTGGACTAACAAGGCCAAAAACATTCAGTACTTC. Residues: CASSEAWTNKAKNIQYF.